The 13 T cell receptor beta chains reported below all come from one sample, sequenced in a study of graft-versus-host responses after intestinal transplantation. The antigens for these receptors are not known. Produced via immunoSEQ multiplex PCR; TCRdb's table is partial and in-frame only. The sample records under 90,000 clones, 85% to 95% being singletons. Material: unstimulated CD4+ T cells sorted from spleen or lymph node cells, obtained before transplant. The receptors were sampled from a human donor who was the organ donor for an intestinal transplant.

The chain uses TRBV2 and TRBJ1-1, with TRBD1 as a possible D gene (5 bases). The V gene's germline CDR1 is SNHLY and CDR2 FYNNEI. V gave up 4 bases and J gave up 4 bases, with 13 bases separating them. There are 14 residues in the CDR3. The CDR3 coding sequence is TGTGCCAGCAGTGTTGTGGGGCCAGGCACTGAAGCTTTCTTT. This translates into CASSVVGPGTEAFF.

The chain combines TRBV27 with TRBJ1-2, with D possibly TRBD1 on 5 matching bases. Germline-derived CDR1 and CDR2 are MNHEY and SMNVEV (reference sequence). CDR3 length equals 11 residues. The germline V and J ends were trimmed by 9 bases and 8 bases, with 13 bases remaining between them. CDR3 nucleotide sequence: TGTGCCAGGACGGGGGGACGGGGCTACACCTTC. It is translated as CARTGGRGYTF.

V is TRBV19 and J is TRBJ2-6, with 7 positions matching TRBD1. After removal of 5 bases from V and 5 bases from J, the junction contained 3 bases not matched to a gene. Germline V gene sequence: CDR1 LNHDA, CDR2 SQIVND (reference sequence). The CDR3 is made up of 14 amino acids. This chain's CDR3 is CASSRTGRANVLTF. DNA of the CDR3: TGTGCCAGTAGTCGGACAGGACGGGCCAACGTCCTGACTTTC.

V and J are TRBV10-3 and TRBJ1-2; D is perhaps TRBD1 (6 bases). Trimming took off 7 bases at V and 0 bases at J, with 12 bases between the two ends. The germline V gene encodes CDR1 ENHRY and CDR2 SYGVKD. The CDR3 is 14 residues long. CDR3 in DNA: TGTGCCATCACCAGGGACACCGCTAACTATGGCTACACCTTC. It encodes CAITRDTANYGYTF.

The chain recombines TRBV28 with TRBJ2-1; 8 bases are shared with TRBD1. There are 16 residues in the CDR3. The germline V gene has CDR1 MDHEN and CDR2 SYDVKM. V was pared by 4 bases and J by 7 bases, with 12 bases of the junction left unmatched. CDR3 bases: TGTGCCAGCAGTTCACACCAGGGGGCCCTCATGAATGAGCAGTTCTTC. Amino acids: CASSSHQGALMNEQFF.

V gene TRBV29-1 combines with J gene TRBJ1-2; 10 nucleotides line up with TRBD1. This CDR3 is built from 18 residues. The germline V gene encodes CDR1 SQVTM and CDR2 ANQGSEA. Losses at the gene ends were 4 bases for V and 1 base for J; bases not matched to a gene: 15. CDR3 protein: CSVVPRQGAFKLNYGYTF. In DNA form, the CDR3 reads TGCAGCGTTGTTCCACGACAGGGGGCGTTTAAACTTAACTATGGCTACACCTTC.

The chain couples TRBV6-6 to TRBJ2-7, with a tentative D call TRBD1 (6 bases). This CDR3 comprises 15 residues. Germline CDR1 reads MNHNY; CDR2 reads SVGAGI (reference sequence). Trimming removed 6 bases from V and 0 bases from J, with 15 bases in between. The CDR3 reads CASSRGQGGSYEQYF. The CDR3 DNA reads TGTGCCAGCAGCCGAGGACAAGGGGGCTCCTACGAGCAGTACTTC.

The V gene is TRBV11-3, the J gene TRBJ2-5; D uncertain. The DNA end favors TRBJ2-7, so the J call may be wrong. The CDR3 runs to 13 residues. CDR1 and CDR2 (germline): SGHNT, YENEEA. CDR3 loop: CASSERNVYEQYF. CDR3 nucleotide sequence: TGTGCCAGCAGCGAAAGAAACGTCTACGAGCAGTACTTC.

This sequence joins TRBV30 and TRBJ2-7; D not certain. V lost 8 bases and J 5 bases, leaving 4 bases between the germline ends. This CDR3 is 8 amino acids long. The germline V gene has CDR1 GTSNPN and CDR2 SVGIG (reference sequence). CDR3 sequence reads: CATDEQYF. As DNA, the CDR3 is TGTGCCACGGACGAGCAGTACTTC.

The chain combines TRBV28 with TRBJ2-7; 8 nucleotides agree with TRBD1. Trimming cost V 7 bases and J 6 bases; bases outside gene matches: 11. The CDR3 spans 14 residues. Germline CDR1 and CDR2: MDHEN and SYDVKM. The CDR3 sequence: CASTKGRGPFEQYF. The DNA of the CDR3 is TGTGCCAGCACTAAGGGCAGGGGGCCTTTCGAGCAGTACTTC.

This clone has a single count. This chain joins TRBV30 and TRBJ2-1; TRBD2 aligns across 8 bases. V gave up 7 bases and J gave up 6 bases; unmatched junction bases: 11. Germline lookup yields CDR1 GTSNPN and CDR2 SVGIG (reference sequence). The CDR3 runs 14 residues. CDR3 residues: CAFVRGGLPNEQFF. CDR3 in DNA: TGTGCCTTCGTCCGGGGGGGGCTGCCCAATGAGCAGTTCTTC.

This chain joins TRBV29-1 and TRBJ2-3; 10 bases agree with TRBD2. With 4 bases clipped from V and 1 base from J, the junction kept 8 bases outside the gene matches. The CDR3 loop spans 16 amino acids. Germline CDR1 SQVTM, CDR2 ANQGSEA. CDR3 DNA: TGCAGCGTTGCCAGCGGGAGGGCCCTGGGCACAGATACGCAGTATTTT. Translating gives CSVASGRALGTDTQYF.

This sequence joins TRBV11-2 and TRBJ2-2; perhaps TRBD1 as D (6 bases). Deletions cut 5 bases from V and 0 bases from J, with 10 bases between. The CDR3 has 15 residues. Germline V gene sequence: CDR1 SGHAT, CDR2 FQNNGV. CDR3 DNA: TGTGCCAGCAGCCCAAGGACAGCGAACACCGGGGAGCTGTTTTTT. Translating it yields CASSPRTANTGELFF.